Shown below are 6 T cell receptor beta chains from a single sample sequenced in a study of T cell changes during pregnancy in multiple sclerosis. TCRdb keeps only in-frame clones here, not all; method: immunoSEQ multiplex PCR. Of more than 30,000 clones in the sample, around 90% were seen once. Source: CD8+ T cells from peripheral blood mononuclear cells, taken in the first trimester of pregnancy. The receptors shown here come from a female donor with multiple sclerosis, enrolled in a pregnancy study.

This chain's CDR3 is CAWSESDEKLFF. For the CDR3, the DNA is TGTGCCTGGAGTGAGAGCGATGAAAAACTGTTTTTT. The J gene is TRBJ1-4, the V gene TRBV30; no firm D call. Per the germline V gene, CDR1 is GTSNPN and CDR2 is SVGIG (reference sequence). This CDR3 spans 12 amino acids. Trimming took off 1 base at V and 6 bases at J, with 6 bases between the two ends.

The chain joins TRBV7-8 to TRBJ2-5, with TRBD2 matching 10 bases. CDR1 and CDR2 (germline): SGHVS, FQNEAQ. The CDR3 is 16 amino acids. V lost 5 bases to trimming and J lost 3 bases; unmatched junction nucleotides: 9. The CDR3 sequence is CASSVHGTSVEETQYF. The CDR3 DNA is TGTGCCAGCAGCGTGCACGGGACTAGCGTCGAAGAGACCCAGTACTTC.

V is TRBV9 and J is TRBJ2-4, with D possibly TRBD2 on 7 matching bases. This CDR3 contains 16 residues. V was cut by 4 bases and J by 11 bases, with 25 bases left in between. The V gene's germline CDR1 is SGDLS and CDR2 YYNGEE. The DNA for the CDR3 is TGTGCCAGCAGCCAAGAGGGGGGGAGCTCTTCGGCTTTTCAGTACTTC. Translated: CASSQEGGSSSAFQYF. The full variable domain, with the rest looked up from reference TRBV9 and TRBJ2-4, is DSGVTQTPKHLITATGQRVTLRCSPRSGDLSVYWYQQSLDQGLQFLIQYYNGEERAKGNILERFSAQQFPDLHSELNLSSLELGDSALYFCASSQEGGSSSAFQYFGAGTRLSVL.

The chain couples TRBV29-1 to TRBJ1-5, with a tentative D call TRBD1 (5 bases). The CDR3 runs 13 residues. The ends were cut back, 5 bases at V and 3 bases at J, with 11 bases in the middle. Germline CDR1 is SQVTM and CDR2 is ANQGSEA. This chain's CDR3 is CSVQGFDNQPQHF. The CDR3 DNA reads as TGCAGCGTTCAGGGATTCGACAATCAGCCCCAGCATTTT.

V is TRBV4-3 and J is TRBJ1-3; D gene uncertain. CDR1 is LGHNA, CDR2 YSLEER, per germline. V was shortened by 0 bases and J by 4 bases, with 13 bases between the two germline ends. The length of the CDR3 is 16 residues. In DNA, the CDR3 is TGCGCCAGCAGCCAAGACGGTTCGGGGTCGGGAAACACCATATATTTT. Translated, it gives CASSQDGSGSGNTIYF.

The chain is built from TRBV27 and TRBJ2-1; a weak D match, TRBD2 (5 bases). This CDR3 region has 14 residues. V shed 5 bases and J shed 0 bases, with 8 bases lying between them. Germline lookup yields CDR1 MNHEY and CDR2 SMNVEV (reference sequence). The CDR3 reads CASSVGSSYNEQFF. The CDR3 DNA is TGTGCCAGCAGTGTTGGGAGCTCCTACAATGAGCAGTTCTTC.